These T cell receptor beta chains were read from a single sample in a study of naive CD8 T cells in extremely preterm neonates. Sequenced by immunoSEQ multiplex PCR; TCRdb stores in-frame clones only, minus some. The table records about 8,000 clones, approximately 98% of them present only once. Source material: naive CD8+ T cells from blood. The receptors here all came from a human donor in good health. Each CDR3 is given with its conserved first and last residue. A D gene is named only where the DNA matches it firmly. Not all rows give a size; the values are once, few, many and, for expanded clones, a class.

J gene	clone size	D gene	V gene	CDR3 protein	CDR3 DNA
TRBJ2-3	once	TRBD2	TRBV7-2	CASSLGFLADTDTQYF	TGTGCCAGCAGCTTAGGGTTCCTAGCGGACACAGATACGCAGTATTTT
TRBJ1-2	once	TRBD1	TRBV5-6	CASSFGTGGIYGYTF	TGTGCCAGCAGCTTTGGAACAGGGGGCATCTATGGCTACACCTTC
TRBJ1-5	.	.	TRBV4-3	CASSRTSYSNQPQHF	TGCGCCAGCAGCCGCACCAGTTATAGCAATCAGCCCCAGCATTTT
TRBJ1-1	.	.	TRBV23-1	CASRPGVNTEAFF	TGCGCCAGCCGCCCGGGGGTCAACACTGAAGCTTTCTTT
TRBJ1-5	.	.	TRBV30	CAWSTGVRNQPQHF	TGTGCCTGGAGTACGGGTGTTCGCAATCAGCCCCAGCATTTT
TRBJ1-6	.	TRBD1	TRBV28	CASSFPRDRGLIESPLHF	TGTGCCAGCAGTTTCCCCCGGGACAGGGGTCTTATAGAATCACCCCTCCACTTT
TRBJ1-1	.	.	TRBV7-9	CASSLGGPQGPHSNTEAFF	TGTGCCAGCAGCTTAGGGGGCCCTCAGGGGCCACATTCGAACACTGAAGCTTTCTTT
TRBJ2-3	.	TRBD1	TRBV11-3	CASSWDSHDTQYF	TGTGCCAGCAGCTGGGACAGTCACGATACGCAGTATTTT
TRBJ1-1	.	.	TRBV10-3	CAISDRVTEAFF	TGTGCCATCAGTGACAGGGTTACTGAAGCTTTCTTT
TRBJ2-5	.	TRBD2	TRBV7-3	CASSLSGGETQYF	TGTGCCAGCAGCTTATCGGGAGGAGAGACCCAGTACTTC
TRBJ2-2	.	.	TRBV27	CASRLPNTGELFF	TGTGCCAGCAGACTCCCGAACACCGGGGAGCTGTTTTTT
TRBJ1-4	.	.	TRBV13	CASSLGRSEKLFF	TGTGCCAGCAGCTTAGGCCGGAGTGAAAAACTGTTTTTT
TRBJ2-7	.	.	TRBV5-6	CASSNDRSHEQYF	TGTGCCAGCAGCAACGACAGATCGCACGAGCAGTACTTC
TRBJ2-1	.	.	TRBV7-9	CATTRQTYNEQFF	TGTGCCACCACAAGACAGACCTACAATGAGCAGTTCTTC
TRBJ2-1	once	TRBD2	TRBV11-3	CASSRTSGGRGEQFF	TGTGCCAGCAGCCGGACTAGCGGAGGAAGGGGTGAGCAGTTCTTC
TRBJ2-1	.	.	TRBV19	CASNRDLGYNEQFF	TGTGCCAGTAACCGGGACTTAGGCTACAATGAGCAGTTCTTC
TRBJ1-1	.	.	TRBV15	CATSTRDTELRTEAFF	TGTGCCACCAGCACCCGGGACACGGAGTTGAGGACTGAAGCTTTCTTT
TRBJ2-1	.	TRBD2	TRBV19	CASSIAASGGYNEQFF	TGTGCCAGTAGTATAGCGGCTAGCGGGGGTTACAATGAGCAGTTCTTC
TRBJ2-1	.	TRBD2	TRBV18	CASSPGGVVSYNEQFF	TGTGCCAGCTCACCAGGGGGGGTTGTCTCCTACAATGAGCAGTTCTTC
TRBJ2-7	.	.	TRBV5-8	CASSLYYEQYF	TGTGCCAGCAGCTTGTACTACGAGCAGTACTTC
TRBJ1-1	once	.	TRBV6-5	CASSYSRIMNTEAFF	TGTGCCAGCAGTTACTCGAGAATAATGAACACTGAAGCTTTCTTT
TRBJ1-1	.	.	TRBV6-5	CASSPQGVKGTEAFF	TGTGCCAGCAGCCCCCAGGGTGTTAAGGGGACTGAAGCTTTCTTT
TRBJ2-1	.	TRBD1	TRBV27	CASSWGQDSSYNEQFF	TGTGCCAGCAGTTGGGGACAGGATAGCTCCTACAATGAGCAGTTCTTC
TRBJ2-3	.	.	TRBV27	CASRLYPSTDTQYF	TGTGCCAGCAGACTCTATCCCTCCACAGATACGCAGTATTTT
TRBJ2-3	.	TRBD2	TRBV29-1	CSVEGGTSGDTDTQYF	TGCAGCGTTGAAGGGGGGACTAGCGGGGACACAGATACGCAGTATTTT
TRBJ2-3	.	TRBD2	TRBV30	CAWSIGRGTDTQYF	TGTGCCTGGAGTATAGGGAGGGGCACAGATACGCAGTATTTT
TRBJ1-1	.	.	TRBV4-3	CASSQDRGRAAFF	TGCGCCAGCAGCCAAGATAGGGGGAGGGCAGCTTTCTTT
TRBJ2-5	.	TRBD2	TRBV27	CASSFLAGGRETQYF	TGTGCCAGCAGTTTTCTAGCGGGAGGAAGGGAGACCCAGTACTTC
TRBJ2-2	.	TRBD1	TRBV11-2	CASSTPGQGVTGELFF	TGTGCCAGCAGTACTCCGGGACAGGGCGTCACCGGGGAGCTGTTTTTT
TRBJ2-1	.	TRBD2	TRBV11-2	CASSPSGGGFRNEQFF	TGTGCCAGCAGCCCCAGCGGGGGAGGTTTCAGGAATGAGCAGTTCTTC
TRBJ1-1	.	.	TRBV7-9	CASSLGGFMNTEAFF	TGTGCCAGCAGCTTAGGAGGATTCATGAACACTGAAGCTTTCTTT
TRBJ2-2	.	TRBD2	TRBV9	CASSVVGGTGELFF	TGTGCCAGCAGCGTAGTCGGGGGGACCGGGGAGCTGTTTTTT
TRBJ2-7	.	.	TRBV7-6	CASTENRGSYEQYF	TGTGCCAGCACCGAGAATCGGGGGTCCTACGAGCAGTACTTC
TRBJ2-1	.	.	TRBV5-6	CASSPDGGLGNEQFF	TGTGCCAGCAGCCCCGATGGGGGGTTGGGAAATGAGCAGTTCTTC
TRBJ2-1	.	TRBD1	TRBV18	CASSMDRGTSSYNEQFF	TGTGCCAGCTCGATGGACAGGGGGACTAGCTCCTACAATGAGCAGTTCTTC
TRBJ2-3	.	.	TRBV9	CASSVGFGKSTDTQYF	TGTGCCAGCAGCGTAGGTTTCGGGAAGAGCACAGATACGCAGTATTTT
TRBJ2-7	.	TRBD1	TRBV6-6	CASSYGTDSYEQYF	TGTGCCAGCAGTTACGGGACAGACTCCTACGAGCAGTACTTC
TRBJ1-1	.	.	TRBV5-6	CASSPLSGGNTEAFF	TGTGCCAGCAGCCCCCTCTCGGGGGGCAACACTGAAGCTTTCTTT
TRBJ1-2	once	.	TRBV19	CASSGGQGGYNYDYTF	TGTGCCAGTAGTGGCGGGCAGGGAGGATACAACTATGACTACACCTTC
TRBJ1-5	.	.	TRBV7-8	CASSLALAGAELWPQHF	TGTGCCAGCAGCTTAGCCTTGGCAGGGGCTGAACTTTGGCCCCAGCATTTT
TRBJ2-1	.	.	TRBV18	CASSPARALYNEQFF	TGTGCCAGCTCACCAGCGAGGGCACTCTACAATGAGCAGTTCTTC
TRBJ2-3	.	TRBD2	TRBV27	CASSSSGSPGDTQYF	TGTGCCAGCAGTTCCAGCGGGAGCCCCGGTGATACGCAGTATTTT
TRBJ2-1	.	.	TRBV7-8	CASSSREIGNEQFF	TGTGCCAGCAGCTCACGGGAGATCGGGAATGAGCAGTTCTTC
TRBJ2-2	.	.	TRBV19	CATEPGLNGELFF	TGTGCCACCGAGCCAGGTTTAAACGGGGAGCTGTTTTTT
TRBJ1-1	.	.	TRBV2	CASPGGPTYTEAFF	TGTGCCAGCCCGGGGGGGCCGACGTACACTGAAGCTTTCTTT
TRBJ2-1	.	.	TRBV19	CASSTRSYNEQFF	TGTGCCAGTAGTACCAGGTCCTACAATGAGCAGTTCTTC
TRBJ1-4	.	.	TRBV19	CASSPKMANEKLFF	TGTGCCAGTAGTCCTAAGATGGCTAATGAAAAACTGTTTTTT
TRBJ1-1	.	.	TRBV19	CASTRGILNGHTEAFF	TGTGCCAGTACCCGCGGGATCCTTAACGGGCACACTGAAGCTTTCTTT
TRBJ2-7	.	TRBD2	TRBV28	CASSLYAGGHSEQYF	TGTGCCAGCAGTTTATACGCGGGGGGGCACTCCGAGCAGTACTTC
TRBJ2-5	.	.	TRBV27	CASSSVRQETQYF	TGTGCCAGCAGCAGCGTCCGCCAAGAGACCCAGTACTTC
TRBJ2-3	.	TRBD2	TRBV30	CAWSVSGRAGDTQYF	TGTGCCTGGAGTGTGAGCGGGAGGGCGGGAGATACGCAGTATTTT
TRBJ1-4	.	.	TRBV7-9	CASTGDTGEKLFF	TGTGCCAGCACCGGTGATACCGGTGAAAAACTGTTTTTT
TRBJ2-7	.	.	TRBV19	CASSTRELDYEQYF	TGTGCCAGTAGTACACGGGAACTAGACTACGAGCAGTACTTC
TRBJ2-1	.	TRBD2	TRBV7-9	CASSPVTSGLSEQFF	TGTGCCAGCAGCCCGGTTACTAGCGGGTTGAGTGAGCAGTTCTTC
TRBJ1-1	.	.	TRBV28	CASSFSKNTEAFF	TGTGCCAGCAGTTTTAGTAAGAACACTGAAGCTTTCTTT
TRBJ2-3	.	TRBD1	TRBV25-1	CASSPKGQGVTDTQYF	TGTGCCAGCAGTCCCAAGGGACAGGGTGTGACAGATACGCAGTATTTT
TRBJ1-2	.	TRBD1	TRBV27	CASSSRGLDYGYTF	TGTGCCAGCAGTTCCAGGGGGCTTGACTATGGCTACACCTTC
TRBJ1-6	.	.	TRBV11-1	CASSPGQNNSPLHF	TGTGCCAGCAGCCCTGGACAGAATAATTCACCCCTCCACTTT
TRBJ2-1	.	TRBD2	TRBV12-5	CASGLERSGTSVISSYNEQFF	TGTGCTAGTGGTTTAGAACGCTCCGGGACTAGCGTGATAAGCTCCTACAATGAGCAGTTCTTC